The T cell receptor beta chain under discussion was sequenced for a study of human T cells and chemical hapten exposure. Study details: Sensitization applied 2% DPC to approximately 2 cm by approximately 2 cm of upper inner arm skin.

The table lists this clonotype with many counts. The germline CDR1 and CDR2 sequences are SNHLY and FYNNEI. The CDR3 has 13 residues. V lost 10 bases, J lost 4 bases, and 14 bases lay in between. TCRdb itself ran the RACE reads through MiXCR, one entry per CDR3 protein. The sample consists of about 84,000 distinct CDR3 sequences, under 14% of them appearing once. The time point here: patch test 3, about 24 weeks after DPC sensitization. Described treatment: therapeutic diphenylcyclopropenone sensitization with weekly scalp DPC. The clonotype originates from a woman aged 45-60 years with alopecia areata. Some clones in this sample may be carry-over from other donors' samples. The chain has TRBV2 and TRBJ1-5, with a tentative D call TRBD1 (6 bases). The sample consisted of whole blood, taken in connection with sensitization to the hapten diphenylcyclopropenone (DPC). CDR3 residues: CAIGDRTNQPQHF. The CDR3 DNA follows: TGTGCCATCGGTGACAGGACTAATCAGCCCCAGCATTTT.